This T cell receptor beta chain was sequenced during a study of breast tumors, draining lymph nodes, adjacent tissues. Study-wide points: Luminal-like breast cancer showed significantly greater tumor-nontumor repertoire similarity than basal-like breast cancer did.

The CDR3 sequence is 14 residues long. V lost 4 bases, J lost 4 bases, and 6 bases stayed unmatched. The V gene's germline CDR1 is DFQATT and CDR2 SNEGSKA (reference sequence). TCRdb reanalysed the multiplex PCR reads using MiXCR and keeps one entry per CDR3 protein. The table has roughly 100,000 distinct CDR3 sequences, more than 25% seen once. As concerns this clonotype: Its antigen remains unidentified.

Axillary draining lymph nodes of breast cancer patients supplied the node samples. The J gene is TRBJ2-1, the V gene TRBV20-1; 8 bases agree with TRBD2. The sample consisted of axillary lymph node tissue. The TCR originated in a female donor with breast cancer. Some clones in this sample may be carry-over from other donors' samples. The CDR3, as DNA: TGCAGTGCTAATGCGGGAGGAATATACAATGAGCAGTTCTTC. Translated: CSANAGGIYNEQFF.